This is a list of T cell receptor beta chains from one sample in a study of blood T cell repertoires in COVID-19. TCRdb keeps only in-frame clones here, not all; method: immunoSEQ multiplex PCR. In the table there are around 220,000 clones, 70% to 90% of which are singletons. Sample: peripheral blood. These receptors all stem from a man aged 18 to 30 with active or convalescent COVID-19. Each CDR3 is given with its conserved first and last residue. Each record gives: clone size, J gene, V gene, CDR3 protein. Rows give clone size only sometimes, using once, few, many, or a class for an expanded clone.

>-|TRBJ1-5|TRBV30
CAAQFVPRQPQHF
>-|TRBJ1-2|TRBV5-6
CASLGEMGSDSPSNGYTF
>-|TRBJ1-1|TRBV6-2/TRBV6-3
CASSYAGSGNTEAFF
>few|TRBJ1-6|TRBV28
CASSPEGTDVNSPLHF
>-|TRBJ2-5|TRBV5-1
CASSPWSWQGTQETQYF
>-|TRBJ1-5|TRBV3-1/TRBV3-2
CASSQEGGGIGNQPQHF
>-|TRBJ2-7|TRBV11-3
CASSLTGNYLNYEQYF
>once|TRBJ1-5|TRBV6-2/TRBV6-3
CASSRGTGNQPQHF
>-|TRBJ2-7|TRBV10-1
CASSAGRGYEQYF
>-|TRBJ2-1|TRBV6-2/TRBV6-3
CASSALQGRYNEQFF
>-|TRBJ2-2|TRBV2
CASSEDASGELFF
>-|TRBJ2-5|TRBV5-1
CASSPSGETQYF
>-|TRBJ1-2|TRBV7-8
CASSSQGHSSGYTF
>-|TRBJ1-1|TRBV16
CASSHSGGTEAFF
>-|TRBJ2-7|TRBV27
CASSPGTEGYEQYF
>-|TRBJ2-3|TRBV7-9
CASSLVLGTDTQYF
>-|TRBJ2-7|TRBV7-9
CASSATGTYEQYF
>-|TRBJ2-2|TRBV30
CAWSDRRTSNTGELFF
>-|TRBJ1-2|TRBV5-6
CASSPRDREDSYYGYTF
>-|TRBJ1-2|TRBV5-6
CASSPKSGQLYGYTF
>-|TRBJ1-1|TRBV19
CASSIGAAEAFF
>once|TRBJ1-6|TRBV19
CASREQGADNSPLHF
>-|TRBJ2-5|TRBV30
CACWDSYGTQYF
>-|TRBJ2-7|TRBV10-3
CAISDGVYEQYF
>-|TRBJ2-2|TRBV29-1
CSVAETGVGAGELFF
>once|TRBJ1-6|TRBV28
CASIGDRGNSPLHF
>-|TRBJ1-2|TRBV29-1
CSVDAAGANYGYTF
>-|TRBJ1-5|TRBV28
CASSTLDRRDQPQHF
>-|TRBJ2-1|TRBV24-1
CATSPGGSPRGEQFF
>-|TRBJ2-7|TRBV18
CASSPPGQDYEQYF
>few|TRBJ1-5|TRBV6-1
CASSEGQWTGNQPQHF
>-|TRBJ2-6|TRBV7-6
CASSLGTVSGANVLTF
>-|TRBJ2-3|TRBV5-1
CASSSGTHPDTQYF
>-|TRBJ1-6|TRBV7-9
CASSPDRLHSPLHF
>-|TRBJ2-7|TRBV2
CASDYPADVGSSYEQYF
>-|TRBJ2-1|TRBV7-3
CASSLSGPSAYNEQFF
>-|TRBJ2-7|TRBV21-1
CASSTEGDGPAYEQYF
>-|TRBJ1-1|TRBV18
CASSPLGRIEAFF
>-|TRBJ1-2|TRBV20-1
CSASVQGHYGYTF
>-|TRBJ1-3|TRBV15
CATRQGLGAGNTIYF
>-|TRBJ2-2|TRBV5-1
CASSSRGQANTGELFF
>-|TRBJ1-5|TRBV7-2
CASSLGPGINQPQHF
>-|TRBJ2-2|TRBV28
CASSLGSSGTGELFF
>-|TRBJ2-3|TRBV18
CASSPLASGLIGSDTQYF
>-|TRBJ1-3|TRBV30
CAWSPRDRGFSGNTIYF
>-|TRBJ2-6|TRBV9
CASSVGGGIGANVLTF
>once|TRBJ2-3|TRBV9
CASSVDGGGTDTQYF
>-|TRBJ1-5|TRBV19
CASSTGQGNQPQHF
>-|TRBJ2-7|TRBV19
CASSPYAGQYEQYF
>-|TRBJ2-3|TRBV30
CAWSVAGASLTDTQYF
>-|TRBJ2-7|TRBV30
CAWKTGYEQYF